The 32 T cell receptor beta chains listed next were all sequenced from one sample in a study of T-cell memory formation after mild COVID-19. TCRdb ran MiXCR on the 5' RACE reads and lists one entry per CDR3 protein. The table records 90,000 to 120,000 distinct CDR3 sequences, 13% to 15% of them present only once. The sequencing sample was made of PBMCs or a T cell subset sorted from them (not recorded which). All receptors come from a young man who had mild COVID-19 (a few samples of this study predate the infection). Cell type and time point are not known.

This clonotype has a handful of counts. The CDR3 region is CASSPRTSGGLNGELFF. In nucleotides, the CDR3 is TGTGCCAGCAGTCCCCGGACTAGCGGGGGGCTTAACGGGGAGCTGTTTTTT. The chain recombines TRBV27 with TRBJ2-2, with TRBD2 matching over 14 bases. V was pared by 5 bases and J by 7 bases, with 9 bases of the junction left unmatched. The germline V gene has CDR1 MNHEY and CDR2 SMNVEV (reference sequence). The CDR3 is 17 amino acids.

This clonotype was seen only a few times. The chain combines TRBV6-5 with TRBJ1-2; D gene unclear. The V gene lost 0 bases and the J gene lost 1 base, with 15 bases spanning the gap. CDR1 and CDR2 from the germline V gene are MNHEY and SVGAGI. The CDR3 is made up of 17 amino acids. This CDR3 reads CASSYSLRAWGNYGYTF. As DNA, the CDR3 is TGTGCCAGCAGTTACTCGCTAAGGGCCTGGGGTAACTATGGCTACACCTTC.

This clonotype was seen more than once but under ten times. The chain has TRBV6-5 and TRBJ1-2, with D unclear. Germline CDR1 and CDR2: MNHEY and SVGAGI. Trimming took 6 bases from V and 1 from J, leaving 21 bases between them. This CDR3 region has 17 residues. Here the CDR3 reads CASSLYAGSGLNYGYTF. The CDR3 nucleotides are TGTGCCAGCAGCCTCTATGCCGGGAGCGGGCTTAACTATGGCTACACCTTC.

In its sample, this clonotype was seen a few times. This sequence joins TRBV6-5 and TRBJ2-5, with D perhaps matching TRBD2 (5 bases). The CDR3 spans 16 residues. V was clipped by 5 bases and J by 4 bases, with 20 bases between them. Germline V lookup: CDR1 MNHEY, CDR2 SVGAGI. In DNA form, the CDR3 reads TGTGCCAGCAGTCCTTACATGACCCGGCGGGTAGAGACCCAGTACTTC. It yields the protein CASSPYMTRRVETQYF.

This sequence joins TRBV29-1 and TRBJ1-1; D gene ambiguous. The CDR3 is made up of 12 amino acids. Germline CDR1 and CDR2: SQVTM and ANQGSEA. Trimming stripped 4 bases from V and 2 bases from J, with 8 bases between. CDR3 sequence reads: CSVVSGNTEAFF. The DNA for the CDR3 is TGCAGCGTTGTCTCAGGAAACACTGAAGCTTTCTTT.

The chain employs TRBV10-3 and TRBJ1-3; tentatively, D is TRBD1 (5 bases). Trimming removed 10 bases from V and 0 bases from J, with 19 bases in between. This CDR3 has 16 amino acids. Germline V gives CDR1 ENHRY, CDR2 SYGVKD. The CDR3 DNA is TGTGCCACCCAGACCCGGGACGGGAGCTCTGGAAACACCATATATTTT. This encodes CATQTRDGSSGNTIYF.

This clonotype was recorded many times. The CDR3: CASSPGAEQFF. For the CDR3, the DNA is TGCGCCAGCAGCCCGGGGGCTGAGCAGTTCTTC. V usage is TRBV5-1 and J usage is TRBJ2-1; D is perhaps TRBD1 or TRBD2 (6 bases each). V was pared by 4 bases and J by 9 bases, with 8 bases between. Germline V gene data show CDR1 as SGHRS and CDR2 as YFSETQ. The CDR3 has 11 residues. The whole variable domain, remainder taken from reference TRBV5-1 and TRBJ2-1, is KAGVTQTPRYLIKTRGQQVTLSCSPISGHRSVSWYQQTPGQGLQFLFEYFSETQRNKGNFPGRFSGRQFSNSRSEMNVSTLELGDSALYLCASSPGAEQFFGPGTRLTVL.

This chain joins TRBV20-1 and TRBJ2-3; TRBD1 agrees at 9 bases. CDR3 length: 15 residues. The V segment lost 1 base and the J segment 8 bases; nucleotides outside the gene matches: 10. CDR1 and CDR2 from the germline V gene are DFQATT and SNEGSKA (reference sequence). The DNA of the CDR3 is TGCAGTGCTAGAGGCCCGGGACAGGGTGGGGGTACGCAGTATTTT. It is translated as CSARGPGQGGGTQYF.

This clonotype turned up a few times. The genes are TRBV5-1 and TRBJ2-2; D assignment may be TRBD1 or TRBD2 (6 bases each). Germline CDR1 and CDR2: SGHRS and YFSETQ. The V end was cut by 0 bases, the J end by 0 bases, with 15 bases between. The CDR3 totals 18 residues. CDR3 in DNA: TGCGCCAGCAGCTTGGTGGATTGGGGGGCATCGAACACCGGGGAGCTGTTTTTT. Its protein product is CASSLVDWGASNTGELFF.

The chain is built from TRBV4-1 and TRBJ1-1; D gene unclear. The CDR3 is 13 amino acids. Trimming pared 1 base from V and 6 bases from J, leaving 9 bases between. Germline CDR1 is MGHRA and CDR2 is YSYEKL. The chain's CDR3 is CASSQVSLAEAFF. In DNA form, the CDR3 reads TGCGCCAGCAGCCAAGTTTCTCTGGCTGAAGCTTTCTTT.

This clonotype was detected many times. The DNA for the CDR3 is TGTGCCAGCAGCTTACTTCCTAGCGGGGGGGAAGCAGATACGCAGTATTTT. Protein: CASSLLPSGGEADTQYF. The gene calls are TRBV7-6 and TRBJ2-3; TRBD2 agrees at 12 bases. This CDR3 comprises 17 residues. Germline lookup yields CDR1 SGHVS and CDR2 FNYEAQ. The V and J ends lost 2 bases and 4 bases, in that order; junction bases with no gene match: 7.

The chain joins TRBV4-1 to TRBJ1-1; tentative D call: TRBD1 (5 bases). CDR1 MGHRA and CDR2 YSYEKL come from the germline V gene. This CDR3 spans 16 amino acids. The V end lost 7 bases, the J end lost 2 bases, and 20 bases lay between the germline ends. CDR3 region: CASTVFEQASNTEAFF. CDR3 coding DNA: TGCGCCAGCACGGTATTCGAACAGGCGAGTAACACTGAAGCTTTCTTT.

The chain couples TRBV6-1 to TRBJ1-1; possibly TRBD1 for D (5 bases). The CDR3 length is 12 residues. V was cut by 4 bases and J by 11 bases, with 14 bases left in between. CDR1 and CDR2 from the germline V gene are MNHNS and SASEGT. DNA of the CDR3: TGTGCCAGCAGTGGGGAAGGGGTCGGGGCTTTCTTT. Residues: CASSGEGVGAFF.

The chain couples TRBV12-5 to TRBJ2-7; no clear D. Trimming took 6 bases from V and 3 from J, leaving 12 bases between them. The length of the CDR3 is 13 residues. Looked up from germline, CDR1 is LGHNT and CDR2 is FRNRAP. The CDR3 DNA reads as TGTGCTAGTGGACCCGATGTTGGCTACGAGCAGTACTTC. Translating it yields CASGPDVGYEQYF. Based on the CDR3 plus reference TRBV12-5 and TRBJ2-7, the full variable domain is DARVTQTPRHKVTEMGQEVTMRCQPILGHNTVFWYRQTMMQGLELLAYFRNRAPLDDSGMPKDRFSAEMPDATLATLKIQPSEPRDSAVYFCASGPDVGYEQYFGPGTRLTVT.

The chain recombines TRBV27 with TRBJ1-1; D uncertain. The CDR3 sequence is 14 residues long. Trimming pared 7 bases from V and 0 bases from J, leaving 12 bases between. The V gene's germline CDR1 is MNHEY and CDR2 SMNVEV (reference sequence). CDR3 coding DNA: TGTGCCAGCAAGGTGGTGGGGATGAACACTGAAGCTTTCTTT. Residues: CASKVVGMNTEAFF.

The rearrangement links TRBV7-3 to TRBJ2-3; D is unresolved. CDR1 SGHTA and CDR2 FQGTGA come from the germline V gene. V shed 4 bases and J shed 11 bases, with 13 bases lying between them. The CDR3 loop spans 12 amino acids. The CDR3 spells CASSSGSDRQYF. In DNA form, the CDR3 reads TGTGCCAGCAGCTCTGGAAGTGATCGGCAGTATTTT.

The rearrangement uses TRBV29-1 and TRBJ2-5, with D possibly being TRBD2 (6 bases). The CDR3 sequence is 13 residues long. Trimming removed 7 bases at V and 1 base at J, with 13 bases between. Per germline, CDR1 SQVTM and CDR2 ANQGSEA. The CDR3 is CSAAGSLQETQYF. The DNA for the CDR3 is TGCAGCGCCGCGGGATCCCTCCAAGAGACCCAGTACTTC.

The chain employs TRBV11-2 and TRBJ2-7; possibly TRBD2 for D (7 bases). The CDR3 extends over 15 amino acids. The germline V gene has CDR1 SGHAT and CDR2 FQNNGV. Trimming removed 1 base from V and 2 bases from J, with 12 bases in between. The CDR3 region has the DNA TGTGCCAGCAGCTTAGCGGGGGGCTATGCCTACGAGCAGTACTTC. Its protein is CASSLAGGYAYEQYF.

The sample holds many counts of this clonotype. The V and J genes are TRBV2 and TRBJ2-6; TRBD1 matches at 7 bases. This CDR3 region has 18 residues. CDR1 and CDR2 (germline): SNHLY, FYNNEI. J was trimmed by 0 bases and V by 5 bases; bases with no gene match: 10. As DNA, the CDR3 is TGTGCCAGCAGTTACCGGGACAGTGCTGTCTCTGGGGCCAACGTCCTGACTTTC. Translation gives CASSYRDSAVSGANVLTF.

Only one count was recorded for this clonotype. V and J are TRBV6-5 and TRBJ2-6; a possible D gene is TRBD1 (6 bases). V was shortened by 6 bases and J by 0 bases, with 18 bases between the two germline ends. Per germline, CDR1 MNHEY and CDR2 SVGAGI. CDR3 size: 18 residues. CDR3 protein: CASRLNPGESSGANVLTF. The CDR3 DNA sequence: TGTGCCAGCAGGTTGAATCCAGGGGAAAGCTCTGGGGCCAACGTCCTGACTTTC.

A few counts support this clonotype. The rearrangement joins TRBV9 to TRBJ1-5; unclear D gene. CDR1 and CDR2 from the germline V gene are SGDLS and YYNGEE. This CDR3 has 14 residues. V lost 4 bases and J lost 1, with 9 bases in between. CDR3 region: CASSPTSSNQPQHF. In nucleotides, the CDR3 is TGTGCCAGCAGCCCCACGAGCAGCAATCAGCCCCAGCATTTT.

There are a few counts of this clonotype. The V call is TRBV27, the J call TRBJ2-1, with 10 positions matching TRBD2. The CDR3 extends over 13 amino acids. Per germline, CDR1 MNHEY and CDR2 SMNVEV (reference sequence). Trimming took 6 bases from V and 7 from J; bases not matched to a gene: 3. CDR3 coding DNA: TGTGCCAGCAGACTAGCGGGGTGGAATGAGCAGTTCTTC. The encoded protein is CASRLAGWNEQFF.

The chain couples TRBV4-2 to TRBJ2-5; the D gene could be TRBD1 or TRBD2 (6 bases each). The V gene's germline CDR1 is LGHNA and CDR2 YNFKEQ. V lost 1 base and J lost 5, with 17 bases in between. CDR3 length: 16 residues. This CDR3 is CASSQGGAGVLETQYF. CDR3 bases: TGTGCCAGCAGCCAAGGGGGGGCAGGGGTCCTTGAGACCCAGTACTTC.

This chain uses TRBV5-5 with TRBJ1-1; D ambiguous. Germline V gene lookup returns CDR1 SGHKS and CDR2 YYEKEE (reference sequence). This CDR3 is built from 15 residues. V was shortened by 4 bases and J by 3 bases, with 16 bases between the two germline ends. CDR3 residues: CASSLRGVGYTEAFF. CDR3 nucleotide sequence: TGTGCCAGCAGCCTTCGTGGTGTGGGATACACTGAAGCTTTCTTT.

This chain links TRBV12-3 or TRBV12-4 with TRBJ2-1, with D perhaps TRBD2 (6 bases). V was pared by 2 bases and J by 5 bases, with 13 bases between. The length of the CDR3 is 15 residues. For the CDR3, the DNA is TGTGCCAGCAGTTTATCCGGGGGAGAACACAATGAGCAGTTCTTC. Translated, it gives CASSLSGGEHNEQFF.

This clonotype was observed a handful of times. The chain employs TRBV7-8 and TRBJ1-5; D is perhaps TRBD1 (6 bases). V lost 5 bases and J 5 bases, leaving 13 bases between the germline ends. The CDR3 runs to 14 residues. The germline V gene has CDR1 SGHVS and CDR2 FQNEAQ. In DNA, the CDR3 is TGTGCCAGCAGCCGCGGGACATCTTATCAGCCCCAGCATTTT. Protein product: CASSRGTSYQPQHF.

This chain joins TRBV3-1 and TRBJ2-2; the D is unclear. Per germline, CDR1 LGHDT and CDR2 YNNKEL (reference sequence). CDR3 length: 14 residues. The V end lost 1 base, the J end lost 5 bases, and 8 bases lay between the germline ends. The CDR3 spells CASSQVFGTGELFF. The DNA of the CDR3 is TGTGCCAGCAGCCAAGTGTTTGGGACCGGGGAGCTGTTTTTT.

DNA of the CDR3: TGTGCCAGCAGTTACGCGGACAGGCGAGGGTCGGAGACCCAGTACTTC. It encodes CASSYADRRGSETQYF. V gene TRBV6-5 combines with J gene TRBJ2-5; the match to TRBD1 covers 7 bases. Germline CDR1 and CDR2: MNHEY and SVGAGI. The CDR3 spans 16 residues. After removal of 2 bases from V and 5 bases from J, the junction contained 11 bases not matched to a gene.

This clonotype has a handful of counts. The V gene is TRBV9, the J gene TRBJ2-7; 7 bases map to TRBD2. Germline V gives CDR1 SGDLS, CDR2 YYNGEE. This CDR3 region has 15 residues. The ends lost 0 bases at V and 2 bases at J; junction bases unmatched: 5. The CDR3: CASSVGASGTYEQYF. CDR3 in DNA: TGTGCCAGCAGCGTAGGGGCTAGCGGTACCTACGAGCAGTACTTC.

The chain recombines TRBV29-1 with TRBJ1-2; D remains ambiguous. Trimming removed 5 bases at V and 4 bases at J, with 8 bases between. The CDR3 is made up of 11 amino acids. Germline CDR1 is SQVTM and CDR2 is ANQGSEA. The chain's CDR3 is CSVLTPYGYTF. The CDR3 coding sequence is TGCAGCGTTCTGACACCCTATGGCTACACCTTC.

The chain carries TRBV7-8 and TRBJ2-1, with D perhaps matching TRBD1 (6 bases). This CDR3 spans 24 amino acids. Germline V lookup: CDR1 SGHVS, CDR2 FQNEAQ. The V end lost 6 bases, the J end lost 1 base, and 40 bases lay between the germline ends. The CDR3 DNA sequence: TGTGCCAGCAGTTTGCCTGTCCTAACTGATCGACAGGATGGCCGGGTTGATTCCTACAATGAGCAGTTCTTC. This codes for CASSLPVLTDRQDGRVDSYNEQFF.

This clonotype has only a few counts. In nucleotides, the CDR3 is TGTGCCAGCAGCCCCAGACAGGGGAAAAAGGCCCAGTACTTC. Encoded protein: CASSPRQGKKAQYF. The gene calls are TRBV7-8 and TRBJ2-5, with 8 bases lining up with TRBD1. This CDR3 has 14 residues. Trimming took 5 bases from V and 9 from J; bases not matched to a gene: 11. Germline assignment: CDR1 SGHVS and CDR2 FQNEAQ.